This record looks at one T cell receptor (beta chain) sequence and its context. Its matching antigen is unknown. This sample's treatment: some 20 received Ad26.COV2.S at low or high dose, single or two shots; 5 received placebo; per-sample allocation not given. Repertoires come from day 63 after the first vaccine or placebo injection. Its platform was an Ad26 vector, and its expressed antigen was Wuhan-strain SARS-CoV-2 spike. These data originate in a study of Ad26.COV2.S vaccination and SARS-CoV-2 variants. Assay used: immunoSEQ multiplex PCR; TCRdb lists only in-frame clones, some missing. Among more than 300,000 clones listed, 86% were seen once. The study's findings and limits: Substantial breadth was reportedly displayed by spike-specific CD8+ and CD4+ T cell responses after vaccination. Possibly, TCR breadth and depth analyses underestimated total T cell responses. Vaccine recipients had higher spike-specific TCR breadth than placebo recipients.

This CDR3 region has 15 residues. V lost 4 bases to trimming and J lost 3 bases, with 17 bases between them. CDR1 and CDR2 from the germline V gene are SGDLS and YYNGEE. Sequenced material: peripheral blood, taken in a trial of Ad26.COV2.S vaccine versus placebo. V gene TRBV9 combines with J gene TRBJ2-7, with D unclear. The source of this sequence is a person between 18 and 60 years old who received the Ad26.COV2.S COVID-19 vaccine or a placebo. CDR3 amino acids: CASSPHIETNYEQYF. Written as DNA, the CDR3 is TGTGCCAGCAGCCCTCACATCGAGACAAACTACGAGCAGTACTTC.